This T cell receptor (beta chain) was recorded in a study of T cell repertoires in aging, cancer and after chemotherapy. In the study overall: Clear clonal overlap appeared across healthy donor samples taken over several months to years.

Amplification of TCR beta used genomic DNA extracted from peripheral blood. A mixed TRB-A/B primer pool amplified rearranged TRB by multiplex touch-down PCR. One entry per CDR3 protein, called by TCRdb with MiXCR from the multiplex PCR reads. The sample has more than 15,000 distinct CDR3 sequences, 50% seen once; the top ten hold approximately 10%. There are a few counts of this clonotype. What it binds is unknown. Trimming took 4 bases from V and 5 from J; bases not matched to a gene: 6. The CDR3 contains 15 residues. General study points: In cancer patients, declining TCR diversity with age involved lost richness and lost evenness.

This receptor was identified in a human donor in good health. The sequencing input was blood. The chain uses TRBV12-3 or TRBV12-4 and TRBJ2-7; 12 nucleotides agree with TRBD2. The CDR3 DNA is TGTGCCAGCAGTTCACGACTAGCGGGAGCGGACGAGCAGTACTTC. This encodes CASSSRLAGADEQYF.